The sequence of this TCR beta chain was determined in a study of blood T cell repertoires in COVID-19. The age range of participants was about 18 to 89 years, with residence in about two dozen US areas. Recovered status in Cohort 3 required two negative PCRs, clearance, or symptom resolution. TCRdb keeps only in-frame clones here, not all; method: immunoSEQ multiplex PCR. This table holds roughly 160,000 clones, less than 90% found once. CDR3 length: 16 amino acids. Germline loops: CDR1 MNHEY, CDR2 SMNVEV (reference sequence). Trimming cost V 7 bases and J 2 bases; bases outside gene matches: 7. Sample: PBMCs or T cells enriched from blood (not recorded which). The chain uses TRBV27 and TRBJ2-1; 11 nucleotides match TRBD2. This clonotype originated in a woman in her 50s who had recovered from COVID-19. The CDR3 nucleotides are TGTGCCAGCACGGCTAGCGGGAGGCTCACCTACAATGAGCAGTTCTTC. This codes for CASTASGRLTYNEQFF.